The rows below give T cell receptor beta chains drawn from one sample of a study of T cells in localized non-small cell lung cancer. Sequencing used immunoSEQ multiplex PCR; TCRdb keeps in-frame clones, though not all of them. Of more than 30,000 clones in the sample, approximately 91% were seen once. The sequenced sample was peripheral blood mononuclear cells, obtained before any cancer treatment. The receptors were gathered from a woman between 35 and 75 years old with stage III lung adenocarcinoma. Each CDR3 is given with its conserved first and last residue. Fields, in order: V gene, clone size, J gene, D gene, CDR3 DNA, CDR3 protein. D genes are given only for firm matches. A row's size may be missing; if present it is once, few, many or a size class.

>TRBV15|once|TRBJ2-1|-
TGTGCCACCAGCAGCCGGGGCCTCTACAATGAGCAGTTCTTC
CATSSRGLYNEQFF
>TRBV2|-|TRBJ2-3|-
TGTGCCAGCAGTGTTTTTTCAGCAGATACGCAGTATTTT
CASSVFSADTQYF
>TRBV6-6|-|TRBJ1-1|-
TGTGCCAGCAGTGTACAGGGCCTGAACACTGAAGCTTTCTTT
CASSVQGLNTEAFF
>TRBV2|-|TRBJ2-1|TRBD2
TGTGCCGGCAAGCGGGATTCCTACAATGAGCAGTTCTTC
CAGKRDSYNEQFF
>TRBV29-1|-|TRBJ1-5|-
TGCAGCGTTGGGGGGCAAGATCAGCCCCAGCATTTT
CSVGGQDQPQHF
>TRBV27|-|TRBJ2-3|TRBD2
TGTGCCAGCAGCCCCGGGCTAGCGGGAGTTTCGGATACGCAGTATTTT
CASSPGLAGVSDTQYF
>TRBV5-4|-|TRBJ2-1|-
TGTGCCAGCAGCTTGCGTGGTAGCTCCTACAATGAGCAGTTCTTC
CASSLRGSSYNEQFF
>TRBV4-3|-|TRBJ1-4|-
TGCGCCAGCAGCCGCCTTGGATTAGGTCAGGAAAAACTGTTTTTT
CASSRLGLGQEKLFF
>TRBV11-2|-|TRBJ1-1|-
TGTGCCAGCAGCTTCGGATCGGGGGTACTGAACACTGAAGCTTTCTTT
CASSFGSGVLNTEAFF
>TRBV12-1|-|TRBJ2-5|-
TGTGCCAGCAGCTTTGCCGCAGGGAGGCAAGAGACCCAGTACTTC
CASSFAAGRQETQYF
>TRBV27|once|TRBJ2-6|-
TGTGCCAGCAGTCCCGACGTGTTCGGGGCCAACGTCCTGACTTTC
CASSPDVFGANVLTF
>TRBV2|few|TRBJ2-2|-
TGTGCCAGCAGTGAAGACGGACACACGAACACCGGGGAGCTGTTTTTT
CASSEDGHTNTGELFF
>TRBV4-2|-|TRBJ2-3|TRBD2
TGTGCCAGCAGCCAAGGGACTAGCGGGGTCACAGATACGCAGTATTTT
CASSQGTSGVTDTQYF
>TRBV27|-|TRBJ1-3|-
TGTGCCAGCAGTTTAGACTCTGGAAACACCATATATTTT
CASSLDSGNTIYF
>TRBV11-2|-|TRBJ1-2|-
TGTGCCAGCAGCACCACCGGGACCTATGGCTACACCTTC
CASSTTGTYGYTF
>TRBV6-1|-|TRBJ2-1|-
TGTGCCAGCAGACGGGACCCGACTAATGAGCAGTTCTTC
CASRRDPTNEQFF
>TRBV6-1|once|TRBJ2-7|-
TGTGCCAGCAGACGGGGAGCGGGCGAGCAGTACTTC
CASRRGAGEQYF
>TRBV2|-|TRBJ1-1|-
TGTGCCAGCAGTGACCCCGGTAGAACGGCAAACACTGAAGCTTTCTTT
CASSDPGRTANTEAFF
>TRBV6-6|once|TRBJ1-4|-
TGTGCCAGCAGCCCCGACAAGGGCCCTAATGAAAAACTGTTTTTT
CASSPDKGPNEKLFF
>TRBV27|-|TRBJ1-2|TRBD1
TGTGCCAGCAGTCCCCTGGGACAGGTGTATGGCTACACCTTC
CASSPLGQVYGYTF
>TRBV5-1|once|TRBJ2-1|-
TGCGCCAGCAGCTCGGGCGGCCTGGAGTACTACAATGAGCAGTTCTTC
CASSSGGLEYYNEQFF
>TRBV29-1|few|TRBJ2-3|TRBD2
TGCAGCGTGGTACTAGCGGGGCCTAGCACAGATACGCAGTATTTT
CSVVLAGPSTDTQYF
>TRBV2|once|TRBJ1-2|TRBD1
TGTGCCAGCGTCGATCGAGGGGGCGCATCTGGCTACACCTTC
CASVDRGGASGYTF
>TRBV7-3|-|TRBJ1-2|-
TGTGCCAGCAGCCCTGACAGGCTCTATGGCTACACCTTC
CASSPDRLYGYTF
>TRBV4-3|-|TRBJ1-2|TRBD1
TGCGCCAGCAGCCTCCGACAGGGCGACGGCTACACCTTC
CASSLRQGDGYTF
>TRBV19|once|TRBJ2-2|TRBD2
TGTGCCAGTAGTACTCTAGCGGGAGGACCAAACACCGGGGAGCTGTTTTTT
CASSTLAGGPNTGELFF
>TRBV5-8|-|TRBJ1-3|-
TGTGCCAGCAGCCCGGACAGATCCTCTGGAAACACCATATATTTT
CASSPDRSSGNTIYF
>TRBV2|-|TRBJ2-2|-
TGTGCCAGCATAAGGGCTCGAAACACCGGGGAGCTGTTTTTT
CASIRARNTGELFF
>TRBV5-6|-|TRBJ2-7|-
TGTGCCAGCGGGGGGCAGGAATCCTACGAGCAGTACTTC
CASGGQESYEQYF
>TRBV6-5|-|TRBJ2-7|TRBD2
TGTGCCAGCTGGGATAGCGGGGGCTACGAGCAGTACTTC
CASWDSGGYEQYF
>TRBV9|-|TRBJ2-5|TRBD2
TGTGCCAGCAGCGTAGGGGCTAGCGGGAGGATCGGAGAGACCCAGTACTTC
CASSVGASGRIGETQYF
>TRBV7-8|-|TRBJ2-1|-
TGTGCCAGCAGCTTAGGGGCTCCTTCAAATGAGCAGTTCTTC
CASSLGAPSNEQFF
>TRBV19|-|TRBJ1-4|-
TGTGCCAGTAGTATAGATCGAGGGTCTAACGAAAAACTGTTTTTT
CASSIDRGSNEKLFF
>TRBV11-3|-|TRBJ2-5|-
TGTGCCAGCAGCTTAGGAGGGGCCCAAGAGACCCAGTACTTC
CASSLGGAQETQYF
>TRBV4-1|-|TRBJ1-1|-
TGCGCCAGCAGCCAAGGCCGGAGAGAAGCTTTCTTT
CASSQGRREAFF
>TRBV15|-|TRBJ1-2|-
TGTGCCACCAGCAGAGGAAAGAACCTAAAGGACTATGGCTACACCTTC
CATSRGKNLKDYGYTF
>TRBV11-3|-|TRBJ2-1|-
TGTGCCAGCAGCTTAGACGGGAATGAGCAGTTCTTC
CASSLDGNEQFF
>TRBV19|-|TRBJ2-3|-
TGTGCCAGTAGTGGGGACGGTCAAGGGCATCCTAGCACAGATACGCAGTATTTT
CASSGDGQGHPSTDTQYF
>TRBV5-4|-|TRBJ2-5|TRBD1
TGTGCCAGCAGCCAACCCGGGACAGTGGGAGAGACCCAGTACTTC
CASSQPGTVGETQYF
>TRBV20-1|-|TRBJ2-4|-
TGCAGTGGTCAGGTTGGGAACATTCAGTACTTC
CSGQVGNIQYF
>TRBV6-5|-|TRBJ2-3|-
TGTGCCAGCAGTTACTCACCGTACACAGATACGCAGTATTTT
CASSYSPYTDTQYF
>TRBV7-3|-|TRBJ2-1|-
TGTGCCAGCAGCCAACTAGGGAGCTCCTACAATGAGCAGTTCTTC
CASSQLGSSYNEQFF
>TRBV29-1|-|TRBJ2-3|TRBD2
TGCAGCGTTGAAGCTATCTCCGGGACTAGCGGCACAGATACGCAGTATTTT
CSVEAISGTSGTDTQYF
>TRBV30|-|TRBJ2-5|TRBD2
TGTGCCTGGAGTGTAATGGTAACCCGGGGGGTTGGAGAGACCCAGTACTTC
CAWSVMVTRGVGETQYF
>TRBV5-6|-|TRBJ2-5|TRBD1
TGTGCCAGCAGCTGGAGGACAGGGAGCTTCCAAGAGACCCAGTACTTC
CASSWRTGSFQETQYF
>TRBV10-3|once|TRBJ1-1|-
TGTGCCATCAGTGACCCTGGGGGGAACACTGAAGCTTTCTTT
CAISDPGGNTEAFF
>TRBV18|-|TRBJ1-2|TRBD1
TGTGCCAGCTCAGCAACCGGGACAGACTATGGCTACACCTTC
CASSATGTDYGYTF
>TRBV7-9|few|TRBJ2-7|TRBD2
TGTGCCAGCAGCCCGGGACTATCAGGATACGAGCAGTACTTC
CASSPGLSGYEQYF
>TRBV11-3|-|TRBJ2-3|-
TGTGCCAGCAGCTCCCGGACAGCGACCCGGCGGGCAGATACGCAGTATTTT
CASSSRTATRRADTQYF
>TRBV7-2|few|TRBJ1-6|-
TGTGCCAGCAGCTTTAAAGGTGCCCCCCTCCACTTT
CASSFKGAPLHF
>TRBV6-5|-|TRBJ2-1|TRBD2
TGTGCCAGCAGTTACGCGGCGGGAGTACCCGATGAGCAGTTCTTC
CASSYAAGVPDEQFF